One T cell receptor (beta chain) is described in this entry. Its antigen target is currently unknown. No base quality values were provided; no much bigger clone lies one nucleotide off. This sample is drawn from a study of blood T cell repertoires in COVID-19 (dated by TCRdb to about 2020). Turning to the overall study: Samples covering the acute and convalescent phases of COVID-19 were provided by collaborators in the United States, Italy and Spain. The prospective study material was composed of cDNA or gDNA derived from T cells, B-cell-depleted T cells, or PBMCs. Deeply sampled blood TCRbeta repertoires from subjects exposed to, actively infected with, or recovered from COVID-19 were included in the dataset. The repertoires were released in a freely available public database meant as a resource for research on the immune response to SARS-CoV-2. Samples were obtained from the ongoing ImmuneRACE study (first 160 participants) and from about 1,300 subjects provided by 6 global collaborators. The sample metadata nearly always contained a de-identified subject ID, COVID-19 status, age in years and sex. Where available, HLA class I and class II types were obtained from metadata supplied by the sample provider rather than from assay-based typing.

TCRbeta CDR3 regions were amplified from genomic DNA using the immunoSEQ Assay, a bias-controlled multiplex PCR. The paper's data handling went like this. The number of nucleated cells in each sample was estimated from the amplification of reference gene primers within the assay. Sequence reads were collapsed and filtered to measure the absolute abundance of every unique TCRbeta CDR3 rearrangement. For each sample, productive Simpson clonality was calculated by taking the square root of Simpson's diversity index across productive rearrangements. The table was pulled from immuneACCESS by TCRdb, which kept in-frame rearrangements only. Such tables lose some clones; where checked, under half of the loss comes from unresolved V genes, and the rest has no known cause. V, J and clone size were drawn from that table, and D and trimming were deduced from the DNA. In all, the sample holds 70,000 to 75,000 clones, and less than 95% of those were seen once. Under 6.5% of the sample rests with the top ten.

What the study reported, not specific to this receptor: The quantity of clinical and demographic metadata differed by source and by participant and was supplied without curation.

Whole blood was collected in K2EDTA tubes by collaborating institutions according to the institutions' own protocols. For TCRbeta analysis, collaborators shipped samples as frozen whole blood, isolated PBMCs, or DNA extracted from either of those sample types. The TCR comes from a woman aged 18-29 years with acute or convalescent COVID-19. Input material: peripheral blood.

The CDR3 has the sequence CASSQDFGPGSTDTQYF. The nucleotide sequence reads TGCGCCAGCAGCCAAGATTTTGGGCCAGGAAGCACAGATACGCAGTATTTT. The rearranged segments are TRBV4-3 and TRBJ2-3; no D gene is confidently identified. From cysteine to phenylalanine, the CDR3 is 17 amino acids long. Left in the record is the CDR3 DNA by itself, 51 bases read in frame from the first base. V gives up 0 bases and J gives up 0 bases, and the segment between their germline ends measures 13 bases. The germline V gene encodes CDR1 LGHNA and CDR2 YSLEER.